The rows below give T cell receptor beta chains drawn from one sample of a study of CD8 T cells in Susac syndrome. TCRdb re-derived calls from the immunoSEQ multiplex PCR reads in MiXCR, one entry per CDR3 protein. The sample consists of tens of thousands of distinct CDR3 sequences, 85% to 95% of them appearing once. Sample: CD8+ T cells from PBMCs. Receptor source: a human donor with Susac syndrome. Both conserved end residues are part of each CDR3. D genes are given only for firm matches. The listing skips clone size in some rows; elsewhere it reads once, few, many or a size class.

cdr3_nt cdr3_aa j_call clone_size v_call d_call
TGTGCCAGCAGCCCAAGGACTAGCGGGACCTGGGAGCAGTTCTTC CASSPRTSGTWEQFF TRBJ2-1 NA TRBV7-9 TRBD2
TGTGCCAGCAGTGGGGGGGACACAATCTGGAACACTGAAGCTTTCTTT CASSGGDTIWNTEAFF TRBJ1-1 NA TRBV2 NA
TGTGCCAGCAGTTTCGAGGGGGGGAAAGCTTTCTTT CASSFEGGKAFF TRBJ1-1 NA TRBV28 NA
TGCGCCAGCAGCTTGGAGGGCGGAGCGAACACCGGGGAGCTGTTTTTT CASSLEGGANTGELFF TRBJ2-2 NA TRBV5-1 NA
TGTGCCAGCAGTCTGAGGGTGGCTAATGAAAAACTGTTTTTT CASSLRVANEKLFF TRBJ1-4 once TRBV2 NA
TGCAGCGGACTAGCGGTGAGTTACAATGAGCAGTTCTTC CSGLAVSYNEQFF TRBJ2-1 NA TRBV29-1 TRBD2
TGTGCCAGCAGCCAAGCATACCCGAGGGTGAGGAACGAGCAGTACTTC CASSQAYPRVRNEQYF TRBJ2-7 NA TRBV14 NA
TGCGCCAGCAGCCGAAGCGGGAGCACAGATACGCAGTATTTT CASSRSGSTDTQYF TRBJ2-3 NA TRBV4-1 NA
TGTGCCAGCAGTTTAGGCCCACACCCTAATTCACCCCTCCACTTT CASSLGPHPNSPLHF TRBJ1-6 NA TRBV27 NA
TGTGCCAGCAGCCCCCGGACAGCTATGAACTATGGCTACACCTTC CASSPRTAMNYGYTF TRBJ1-2 NA TRBV7-9 NA